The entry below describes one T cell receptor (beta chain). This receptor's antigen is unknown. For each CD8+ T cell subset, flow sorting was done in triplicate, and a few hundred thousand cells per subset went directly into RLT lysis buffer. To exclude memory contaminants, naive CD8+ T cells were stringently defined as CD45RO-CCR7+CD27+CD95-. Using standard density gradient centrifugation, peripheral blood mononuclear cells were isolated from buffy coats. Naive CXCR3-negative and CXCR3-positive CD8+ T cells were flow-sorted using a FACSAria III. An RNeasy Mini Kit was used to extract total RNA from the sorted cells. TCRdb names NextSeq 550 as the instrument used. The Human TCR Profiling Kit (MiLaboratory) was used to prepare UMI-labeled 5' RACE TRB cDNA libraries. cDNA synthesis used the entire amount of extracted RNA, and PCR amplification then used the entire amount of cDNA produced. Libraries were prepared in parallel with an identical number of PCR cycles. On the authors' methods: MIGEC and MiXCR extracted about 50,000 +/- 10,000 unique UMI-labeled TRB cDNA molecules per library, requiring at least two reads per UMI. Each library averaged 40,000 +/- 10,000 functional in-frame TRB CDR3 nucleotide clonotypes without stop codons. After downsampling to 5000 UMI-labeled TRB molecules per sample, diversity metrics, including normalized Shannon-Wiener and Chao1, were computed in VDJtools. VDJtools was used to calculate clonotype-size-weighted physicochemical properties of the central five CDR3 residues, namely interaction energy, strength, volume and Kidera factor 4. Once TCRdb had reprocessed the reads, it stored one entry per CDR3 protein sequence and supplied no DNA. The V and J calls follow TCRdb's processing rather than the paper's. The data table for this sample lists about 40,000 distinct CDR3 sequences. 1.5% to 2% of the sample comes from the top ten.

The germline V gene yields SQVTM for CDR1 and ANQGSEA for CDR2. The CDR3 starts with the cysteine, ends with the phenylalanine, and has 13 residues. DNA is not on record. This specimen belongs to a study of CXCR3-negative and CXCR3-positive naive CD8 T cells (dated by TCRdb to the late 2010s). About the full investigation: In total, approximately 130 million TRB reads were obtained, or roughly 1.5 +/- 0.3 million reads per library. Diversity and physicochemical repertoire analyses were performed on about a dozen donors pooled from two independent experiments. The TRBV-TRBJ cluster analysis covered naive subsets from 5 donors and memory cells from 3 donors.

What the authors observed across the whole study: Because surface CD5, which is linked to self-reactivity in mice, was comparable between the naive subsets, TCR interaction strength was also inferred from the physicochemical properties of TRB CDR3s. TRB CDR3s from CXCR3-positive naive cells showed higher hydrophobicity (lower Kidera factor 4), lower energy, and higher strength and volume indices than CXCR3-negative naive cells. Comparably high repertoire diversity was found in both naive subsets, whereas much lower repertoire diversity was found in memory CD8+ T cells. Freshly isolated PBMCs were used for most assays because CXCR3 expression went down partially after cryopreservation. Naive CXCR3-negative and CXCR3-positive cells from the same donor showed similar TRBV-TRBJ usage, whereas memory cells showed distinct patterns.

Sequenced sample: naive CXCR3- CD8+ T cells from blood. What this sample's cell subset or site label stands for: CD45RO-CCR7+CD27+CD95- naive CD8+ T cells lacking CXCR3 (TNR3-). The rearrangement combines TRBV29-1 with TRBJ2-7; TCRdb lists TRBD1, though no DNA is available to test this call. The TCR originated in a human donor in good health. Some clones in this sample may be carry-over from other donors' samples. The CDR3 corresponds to CSVTTNRGDEQYF.